These T cell receptor beta chains were read from a single sample in a study of glioma-infiltrating T cells after dendritic cell vaccination. TCRdb's table, derived via immunoSEQ multiplex PCR, lists solely in-frame clones and lacks some. The sample lists over 75,000 clones; approximately 78% were seen once. Sample: blood, taken after dendritic cell vaccination. The receptors originated from a human donor with glioblastoma. Each CDR3 is given with its conserved first and last residue. A D gene is named only where the DNA matches it firmly. Rows give clone size only sometimes, using once, few, many, or a class for an expanded clone.

J gene: TRBJ2-3
CDR3 length: 15
clone size: .
D gene: TRBD1
V gene: TRBV7-8
CDR3 protein: CASSFEGQYTDTQYF
CDR3 DNA: TGTGCCAGCAGCTTTGAGGGACAGTACACAGATACGCAGTATTTT

J gene: TRBJ1-1
CDR3 length: 14
clone size: .
D gene: .
V gene: TRBV29-1
CDR3 protein: CSVRHGGELTEAFF
CDR3 DNA: TGCAGCGTTCGACATGGAGGGGAGCTCACTGAAGCTTTCTTT

J gene: TRBJ1-6
CDR3 length: 15
clone size: .
D gene: .
V gene: TRBV5-1
CDR3 protein: CASSLEGRTGSPLHF
CDR3 DNA: TGCGCCAGCAGCTTGGAGGGGCGGACGGGTTCACCCCTCCACTTT

J gene: TRBJ1-4
CDR3 length: 15
clone size: .
D gene: .
V gene: TRBV5-1
CDR3 protein: CASSLNGGRGEKLFF
CDR3 DNA: TGCGCCAGCAGCTTGAACGGGGGGCGCGGTGAAAAACTGTTTTTT

J gene: TRBJ2-5
CDR3 length: 12
clone size: once
D gene: .
V gene: TRBV7-9
CDR3 protein: CASSSGWETQYF
CDR3 DNA: TGTGCCAGCAGCTCAGGGTGGGAGACCCAGTACTTC

J gene: TRBJ1-2
CDR3 length: 13
clone size: .
D gene: .
V gene: TRBV6-1
CDR3 protein: CASSEVFNYGYTF
CDR3 DNA: TGTGCCAGCAGTGAAGTATTTAACTATGGCTACACCTTC

J gene: TRBJ1-6
CDR3 length: 15
clone size: .
D gene: .
V gene: TRBV7-8
CDR3 protein: CASSPTPGHNSPLHF
CDR3 DNA: TGTGCCAGCAGCCCCACTCCAGGGCATAATTCACCCCTCCACTTT

J gene: TRBJ1-1
CDR3 length: 12
clone size: .
D gene: TRBD1
V gene: TRBV5-1
CDR3 protein: CASSSRGTEAFF
CDR3 DNA: TGCGCCAGCAGCTCCAGGGGGACGGAAGCTTTCTTT

J gene: TRBJ1-5
CDR3 length: 13
clone size: .
D gene: .
V gene: TRBV30
CDR3 protein: CAWSGQSNQPQHF
CDR3 DNA: TGTGCCTGGAGTGGTCAAAGCAATCAGCCCCAGCATTTT

J gene: TRBJ2-1
CDR3 length: 14
clone size: .
D gene: TRBD2
V gene: TRBV6-5
CDR3 protein: CASSYSTSGGEQFF
CDR3 DNA: TGTGCCAGCAGTTACTCAACTAGCGGGGGAGAGCAGTTCTTC

J gene: TRBJ2-1
CDR3 length: 14
clone size: .
D gene: TRBD1
V gene: TRBV29-1
CDR3 protein: CSVEPGQGGNEQFF
CDR3 DNA: TGCAGCGTTGAACCCGGACAGGGGGGAAATGAGCAGTTCTTC

J gene: TRBJ1-2
CDR3 length: 16
clone size: .
D gene: .
V gene: TRBV7-2
CDR3 protein: CASSFGGNKQKSGYTF
CDR3 DNA: TGTGCCAGCAGCTTCGGGGGGAACAAGCAAAAATCCGGCTACACCTTC

J gene: TRBJ2-3
CDR3 length: 15
clone size: .
D gene: .
V gene: TRBV25-1
CDR3 protein: CASSEGLARGDTQYF
CDR3 DNA: TGTGCCAGCAGTGAAGGGCTAGCAAGAGGAGATACGCAGTATTTT

J gene: TRBJ1-5
CDR3 length: 12
clone size: .
D gene: TRBD1
V gene: TRBV19
CDR3 protein: CASSKTDRSLHF
CDR3 DNA: TGTGCCAGTAGTAAAACGGACAGGAGTTTGCATTTT

J gene: TRBJ2-3
CDR3 length: 16
clone size: .
D gene: TRBD1
V gene: TRBV5-6
CDR3 protein: CASSIGTGTGTDTQYF
CDR3 DNA: TGTGCCAGCAGCATCGGGACAGGGACAGGTACAGATACGCAGTATTTT

J gene: TRBJ2-3
CDR3 length: 14
clone size: .
D gene: TRBD2
V gene: TRBV5-1
CDR3 protein: CATSAGLSTDTQYF
CDR3 DNA: TGCGCCACCTCAGCGGGATTAAGCACAGATACGCAGTATTTT

J gene: TRBJ2-3
CDR3 length: 12
clone size: .
D gene: .
V gene: TRBV6-4
CDR3 protein: CASGEPQDTQYF
CDR3 DNA: TGTGCCAGCGGAGAGCCCCAGGATACGCAGTATTTT

J gene: TRBJ1-3
CDR3 length: 14
clone size: .
D gene: TRBD1
V gene: TRBV5-1
CDR3 protein: CASSSGQGGNTIYF
CDR3 DNA: TGCGCCAGCAGCTCTGGACAGGGCGGAAACACCATATATTTT

J gene: TRBJ2-3
CDR3 length: 18
clone size: .
D gene: TRBD1
V gene: TRBV7-2
CDR3 protein: CASSSGTVIFTSTDTQYF
CDR3 DNA: TGTGCCAGCAGTTCCGGGACAGTGATTTTTACTAGCACAGATACGCAGTATTTT

J gene: TRBJ1-1
CDR3 length: 14
clone size: .
D gene: .
V gene: TRBV7-9
CDR3 protein: CASSFLQENTEAFF
CDR3 DNA: TGTGCCAGCAGCTTTTTACAGGAGAACACTGAAGCTTTCTTT

J gene: TRBJ2-3
CDR3 length: 15
clone size: .
D gene: TRBD1
V gene: TRBV6-1
CDR3 protein: CASTARQGTTDTQYF
CDR3 DNA: TGTGCCAGCACCGCCAGACAGGGGACCACAGATACGCAGTATTTT

J gene: TRBJ2-5
CDR3 length: 17
clone size: .
D gene: TRBD2
V gene: TRBV5-1
CDR3 protein: CASSPWTSGRAKETQYF
CDR3 DNA: TGCGCCAGCAGCCCCTGGACTAGCGGGAGGGCCAAAGAGACCCAGTACTTC

J gene: TRBJ2-1
CDR3 length: 13
clone size: .
D gene: TRBD2
V gene: TRBV6-5
CDR3 protein: CASTNFNGGEQFF
CDR3 DNA: TGTGCCAGCACCAACTTCAACGGGGGGGAGCAGTTCTTC

J gene: TRBJ2-1
CDR3 length: 17
clone size: once
D gene: .
V gene: TRBV5-6
CDR3 protein: CASSHSWGRGPDNEQFF
CDR3 DNA: TGTGCCAGCAGCCACAGTTGGGGTAGAGGGCCGGACAATGAGCAGTTCTTC

J gene: TRBJ2-7
CDR3 length: 15
clone size: .
D gene: .
V gene: TRBV5-1
CDR3 protein: CASSFQSYLNYEQYF
CDR3 DNA: TGCGCCAGCAGCTTTCAGTCCTACCTAAACTATGAGCAGTACTTC

J gene: TRBJ2-1
CDR3 length: 14
clone size: .
D gene: .
V gene: TRBV6-5
CDR3 protein: CASSYSTRGNEQFF
CDR3 DNA: TGTGCCAGCAGTTACTCGACACGGGGAAATGAGCAGTTCTTC

J gene: TRBJ2-2
CDR3 length: 16
clone size: .
D gene: .
V gene: TRBV18
CDR3 protein: CASSLRVTQNTGELFF
CDR3 DNA: TGTGCCAGCTCCCTTCGGGTAACCCAGAACACCGGGGAGCTGTTTTTT

J gene: TRBJ1-1
CDR3 length: 12
clone size: .
D gene: .
V gene: TRBV7-9
CDR3 protein: CASSSLTYEAFF
CDR3 DNA: TGTGCCAGCAGCTCACTAACCTACGAGGCTTTCTTT

J gene: TRBJ2-7
CDR3 length: 14
clone size: few
D gene: TRBD1
V gene: TRBV7-2
CDR3 protein: CASSFTGEAYEQYF
CDR3 DNA: TGTGCCAGCAGCTTCACAGGGGAAGCCTACGAGCAGTACTTC

J gene: TRBJ1-1
CDR3 length: 11
clone size: .
D gene: .
V gene: TRBV2
CDR3 protein: CARDTGTEAFF
CDR3 DNA: TGTGCCAGAGACACAGGGACTGAAGCTTTCTTT

J gene: TRBJ2-3
CDR3 length: 16
clone size: .
D gene: TRBD1
V gene: TRBV7-2
CDR3 protein: CASSFSGQGSSDTQYF
CDR3 DNA: TGTGCCAGCAGCTTTTCTGGACAGGGGAGCTCAGATACGCAGTATTTT

J gene: TRBJ2-7
CDR3 length: 15
clone size: .
D gene: .
V gene: TRBV5-1
CDR3 protein: CASSLGGLPSYEQYF
CDR3 DNA: TGCGCCAGCAGCTTGGGAGGACTCCCTTCCTACGAGCAGTACTTC

J gene: TRBJ2-7
CDR3 length: 15
clone size: .
D gene: TRBD1
V gene: TRBV15
CDR3 protein: CATSTLQTGAYEQYF
CDR3 DNA: TGTGCCACCAGCACTCTCCAGACAGGGGCCTACGAGCAGTACTTC

J gene: TRBJ2-1
CDR3 length: 13
clone size: .
D gene: TRBD1
V gene: TRBV5-6
CDR3 protein: CASSLQGDNEQFF
CDR3 DNA: TGTGCCAGCAGCTTGCAGGGGGACAATGAGCAGTTCTTC

J gene: TRBJ2-5
CDR3 length: 14
clone size: .
D gene: .
V gene: TRBV7-3
CDR3 protein: CASSFGGDRKTQYF
CDR3 DNA: TGTGCCAGCAGCTTCGGGGGAGATAGGAAGACCCAGTACTTC

J gene: TRBJ1-5
CDR3 length: 14
clone size: .
D gene: .
V gene: TRBV6-6
CDR3 protein: CASSSRGMNQPQHF
CDR3 DNA: TGTGCCAGCAGTTCTAGGGGCATGAATCAGCCCCAGCATTTT

J gene: TRBJ1-5
CDR3 length: 15
clone size: .
D gene: TRBD1
V gene: TRBV27
CDR3 protein: CASSPLTGDFQPQHF
CDR3 DNA: TGTGCCAGCAGTCCCCTGACAGGGGACTTTCAGCCCCAGCATTTT

J gene: TRBJ1-2
CDR3 length: 14
clone size: .
D gene: .
V gene: TRBV7-9
CDR3 protein: CASSLRETNYGYTF
CDR3 DNA: TGTGCCAGCAGCTTAAGGGAGACTAACTATGGCTACACCTTC

J gene: TRBJ1-2
CDR3 length: 12
clone size: .
D gene: .
V gene: TRBV19
CDR3 protein: CASSQGLYGYTF
CDR3 DNA: TGTGCCAGTAGTCAGGGTCTCTATGGCTACACCTTC

J gene: TRBJ2-5
CDR3 length: 16
clone size: once
D gene: .
V gene: TRBV6-1
CDR3 protein: CASSEAGRGGFETQYF
CDR3 DNA: TGTGCCAGCAGTGAAGCAGGGCGTGGGGGGTTTGAGACCCAGTACTTC

J gene: TRBJ2-1
CDR3 length: 15
clone size: .
D gene: TRBD2
V gene: TRBV18
CDR3 protein: CASSPDGLADNEQFF
CDR3 DNA: TGTGCCAGCTCACCAGACGGTCTAGCGGACAATGAGCAGTTCTTC

J gene: TRBJ1-2
CDR3 length: 15
clone size: .
D gene: TRBD1
V gene: TRBV6-5
CDR3 protein: CASSYKARGSYGYTF
CDR3 DNA: TGTGCCAGCAGTTACAAGGCCAGGGGGAGCTATGGCTACACCTTC

J gene: TRBJ2-7
CDR3 length: 13
clone size: .
D gene: .
V gene: TRBV12-5
CDR3 protein: CASGLVVGGEQYF
CDR3 DNA: TGTGCTAGTGGTTTGGTGGTAGGGGGCGAGCAGTACTTC

J gene: TRBJ2-5
CDR3 length: 18
clone size: .
D gene: TRBD2
V gene: TRBV2
CDR3 protein: CASSPGTSGGAGEETQYF
CDR3 DNA: TGTGCCAGCAGTCCCGGGACTAGCGGGGGGGCGGGAGAGGAGACCCAGTACTTC

J gene: TRBJ1-4
CDR3 length: 18
clone size: .
D gene: .
V gene: TRBV6-1
CDR3 protein: CASSETSRYPGRREKLFF
CDR3 DNA: TGTGCCAGCAGTGAGACGAGCCGGTACCCCGGTCGGCGGGAAAAACTGTTTTTT

J gene: TRBJ2-7
CDR3 length: 13
clone size: once
D gene: TRBD1
V gene: TRBV11-1
CDR3 protein: CASSGTGPYEQYF
CDR3 DNA: TGTGCCAGCAGCGGGACAGGCCCCTACGAGCAGTACTTC